The 32 T cell receptor beta chains below come from one sample, sequenced in a study of blood T cell repertoires in COVID-19. Some clones are missing from TCRdb's copy, which holds only in-frame ones; the method was immunoSEQ multiplex PCR. The table shows about 180,000 clones, with nearly 90% occurring only once. The material sequenced was PBMCs or T cells enriched from blood (not recorded which). The source is a woman aged 40 to 55 with acute COVID-19.

The chain carries TRBV5-6 and TRBJ1-6, with a tentative D call TRBD1 (6 bases). Between the trimmed V and J ends, which lost 4 bases and 6 bases, there was a span of 11 bases. The CDR3 runs 14 residues. CDR1 and CDR2 from the germline V gene are SGHDT and YYEEEE. DNA for the CDR3: TGTGCCAGCAGCCTCGGACAGTTTAATTCACCCCTCCACTTT. It codes for CASSLGQFNSPLHF.

The chain combines TRBV30 with TRBJ1-1, with 9 bases that match TRBD1. The germline CDR1 and CDR2 sequences are GTSNPN and SVGIG (reference sequence). The CDR3 consists of 14 residues. The ends lost 1 base at V and 7 bases at J; junction bases unmatched: 7. The CDR3 DNA reads TGTGCCTGGAGTGACTACAGGGGGCGTGATGAAGCTTTCTTT. Its translation: CAWSDYRGRDEAFF.

This chain connects TRBV6-5 to TRBJ1-4; weak D call: TRBD1 (6 bases). Trimming removed 0 bases from V and 5 bases from J, with 13 bases in between. Germline loops: CDR1 MNHEY, CDR2 SVGAGI. The CDR3 sequence is 16 residues long. DNA of the CDR3: TGTGCCAGCAGTTACTCATCCGGGACAAGGAATGAAAAACTGTTTTTT. This sequence encodes CASSYSSGTRNEKLFF.

The V and J genes are TRBV5-4 and TRBJ1-2; 9 bases are a match to TRBD1. The CDR3 loop spans 16 amino acids. Trimming at V came to 4 bases and at J to 0 bases, leaving 7 bases not matched to a gene. Germline-derived CDR1 and CDR2 are SGHNT and YYREEE (reference sequence). CDR3 amino acids: CASSKGQGLSNYGYTF. DNA of the CDR3: TGTGCCAGCAGCAAAGGACAGGGGTTATCTAACTATGGCTACACCTTC.

The chain uses TRBV5-4 and TRBJ2-3, with 10 nucleotides matching TRBD1. In germline, CDR1 is SGHNT, CDR2 YYREEE (reference sequence). The CDR3 contains 14 residues. J lost 6 bases, V lost 5 bases, and 6 bases had no gene match. This CDR3 reads CASRTDRGRDTQYF. Written as DNA, the CDR3 is TGTGCCAGCAGGACCGACAGGGGGCGCGATACGCAGTATTTT.

J is TRBJ1-2 and V is TRBV5-1; D possibly corresponds to TRBD1 (5 bases). Germline V gene lookup returns CDR1 SGHRS and CDR2 YFSETQ. This CDR3 spans 14 amino acids. The V end was cut by 5 bases, the J end by 2 bases, with 13 bases between. The CDR3 is CASSFQGQNYGYTF. CDR3 in DNA: TGCGCCAGCAGTTTTCAGGGCCAAAACTATGGCTACACCTTC.

Ten or more counts support this clone. The chain recombines TRBV27 with TRBJ2-5, with TRBD2 matching over 9 bases. The ends lost 2 bases at V and 5 bases at J; junction bases unmatched: 12. Germline V lookup: CDR1 MNHEY, CDR2 SMNVEV (reference sequence). There are 17 residues in the CDR3. The CDR3 DNA follows: TGTGCCAGCAGTTTAGAGGCAGCGGGAGGAGTTTGGGAGACCCAGTACTTC. Its protein product is CASSLEAAGGVWETQYF.

J is TRBJ2-5 and V is TRBV12-3 or TRBV12-4, with D possibly being TRBD2 (6 bases). CDR3 length equals 13 residues. V was pared by 4 bases and J by 6 bases, with 12 bases between. The DNA for the CDR3 is TGTGCCAGCAGTTCGGGAGTGGAGAAGACCCAGTACTTC. Protein sequence: CASSSGVEKTQYF.

The chain carries TRBV6-1 and TRBJ1-2; possible D gene TRBD1, 5 bases. Per the germline V gene, CDR1 is MNHNS and CDR2 is SASEGT. The CDR3 covers 15 residues. V lost 3 bases to trimming and J lost 2 bases, with 13 bases between them. This CDR3 is CASSDRARTNYGYTF. CDR3 DNA: TGTGCCAGCAGTGACCGGGCACGGACAAACTATGGCTACACCTTC.

The chain is built from TRBV6-5 and TRBJ2-7; maybe TRBD2 (6 bases). In germline, CDR1 is MNHEY, CDR2 SVGAGI. V dropped 5 bases and J dropped 3 bases, with 17 bases sitting between them. This CDR3 has 15 amino acids. This CDR3 is CASSTTGGTHYEQYF. CDR3 coding DNA: TGTGCCAGCAGTACCACCGGGGGAACCCACTACGAGCAGTACTTC.

J is TRBJ2-2 and V is TRBV30; D perhaps matches TRBD2 (5 bases). CDR1 and CDR2 (germline): GTSNPN, SVGIG (reference sequence). The V gene lost 6 bases and the J gene lost 7 bases, with 18 bases spanning the gap. CDR3 length: 14 residues. The CDR3 bases are TGTGCCTGCCCAGTGGGCCTCCGGGGCGGGGAGCTGTTTTTT. Residues: CACPVGLRGGELFF.

This chain joins TRBV5-4 and TRBJ2-5, with 8 nucleotides matching TRBD1. CDR3 length: 14 residues. Unmatched junction bases numbered 5, after V lost 3 bases and J lost 4 bases. Germline assignment: CDR1 SGHNT and CDR2 YYREEE (reference sequence). DNA of the CDR3: TGTGCCAGCAGCTACCAAGACAGGGGAGAGACCCAGTACTTC. As protein: CASSYQDRGETQYF.

This chain links TRBV12-3 or TRBV12-4 with TRBJ1-1; D remains ambiguous. The V gene lost 3 bases and the J gene lost 8 bases, with 10 bases spanning the gap. The CDR3 contains 12 residues. CDR3 DNA sequence: TGTGCCAGCAGTTTTGGGCGAGGGGAAGCTTTCTTT. Protein sequence: CASSFGRGEAFF.

This clone was seen a few times. The V call is TRBV2, the J call TRBJ2-3; D gene ambiguous. The V gene lost 7 bases and the J gene lost 2 bases, with 7 bases spanning the gap. This CDR3 comprises 12 residues. CDR1 is SNHLY, CDR2 FYNNEI, per germline. The CDR3 loop is CASTSYTDTQYF. The CDR3 bases are TGTGCCAGCACCTCCTACACAGATACGCAGTATTTT.

V is TRBV25-1 and J is TRBJ2-3; D not certain. The CDR3 length is 15 residues. Germline V gene lookup returns CDR1 MGHDK and CDR2 SYGVNS. Trimming pared 5 bases from V and 0 bases from J, leaving 12 bases between. CDR3 sequence: CASSQRESSTDTQYF. The CDR3 DNA is TGTGCCAGCAGTCAAAGAGAATCTAGCACAGATACGCAGTATTTT.

This clone was counted a single time. The genes are TRBV2 and TRBJ1-2; D is possibly TRBD1 (6 bases). Trimming took 7 bases from V and 5 from J, leaving 11 bases between them. Germline CDR1 is SNHLY and CDR2 is FYNNEI. The CDR3 extends over 12 amino acids. This CDR3 reads CASKLQGYGYTF. The CDR3 coding sequence is TGTGCCAGCAAACTACAGGGTTATGGCTACACCTTC.

This clone has only one observation. This chain links TRBV9 with TRBJ2-5; D is unclear. CDR1 is SGDLS, CDR2 YYNGEE, per germline. Trimming removed 4 bases from V and 2 bases from J, with 12 bases in between. There are 14 residues in the CDR3. The CDR3, as DNA: TGTGCCAGCAGCCCATTTGACTCACAAGAGACCCAGTACTTC. Protein: CASSPFDSQETQYF.

The chain employs TRBV5-1 and TRBJ1-1, with 7 bases fitting TRBD1. The CDR3 spans 15 residues. J gave up 7 bases and V 4 bases, and 13 bases lay outside the gene matches. Germline-derived CDR1 and CDR2 are SGHRS and YFSETQ. CDR3 sequence (DNA): TGCGCCAGCAGCCTTAAAGGGGGCCGGACCGATGAAGCTTTCTTT. This codes for CASSLKGGRTDEAFF.

The rearrangement uses TRBV5-1 and TRBJ1-2, with D perhaps matching TRBD1 (6 bases). Trimming stripped 0 bases from V and 8 bases from J, with 32 bases between. This CDR3 has 20 amino acids. CDR1 and CDR2 from the germline V gene are SGHRS and YFSETQ. In DNA, the CDR3 is TGCGCCAGCAGCTTGGAGCCGGGACACCTCGACTCTGACGTTGGATCGGGCTACACCTTC. Its protein product is CASSLEPGHLDSDVGSGYTF.

This clone showed up just once. The CDR3 reads CASSQVLGQPEAFF. Here the CDR3 DNA reads TGTGCCAGCAGCCAAGTACTCGGACAGCCTGAAGCTTTCTTT. This rearrangement joins TRBV4-2 to TRBJ1-1; D is perhaps TRBD1 (6 bases). The CDR3 is made up of 14 amino acids. CDR1 and CDR2 (germline): LGHNA, YNFKEQ. With 1 base removed from V and 6 bases from J, the gap between germline ends came to 12 bases.

The chain employs TRBV5-1 and TRBJ1-4, with 7 positions matching TRBD1. The junction had 3 bases not matched to a gene; V was cut back by 2 bases and J by 5 bases. The length of the CDR3 is 14 residues. The germline gives CDR1 SGHRS, CDR2 YFSETQ. This CDR3 reads CASSLGGANEKLFF. In DNA form, the CDR3 reads TGCGCCAGCAGCTTAGGGGGCGCAAATGAAAAACTGTTTTTT.

This chain's CDR3 is CASSLYSLYEQYF. The CDR3 DNA reads as TGTGCCAGCAGTTTATATTCCCTCTACGAGCAGTACTTC. V and J are TRBV28 and TRBJ2-7; no definite D call. V was clipped by 1 base and J by 3 bases, with 7 bases between them. This CDR3 spans 13 amino acids. Per the germline V gene, CDR1 is MDHEN and CDR2 is SYDVKM. The whole variable domain, filled in from reference TRBV28 and TRBJ2-7, reads DVKVTQSSRYLVKRTGEKVFLECVQDMDHENMFWYRQDPGLGLRLIYFSYDVKMKEKGDIPEGYSVSREKKERFSLILESASTNQTSMYLCASSLYSLYEQYFGPGTRLTVT.

This clone was observed a few times. V is TRBV29-1 and J is TRBJ1-2; TRBD1 agrees at 7 bases. V lost 5 bases to trimming and J lost 3 bases; unmatched junction nucleotides: 12. Germline V gene lookup returns CDR1 SQVTM and CDR2 ANQGSEA. The CDR3 is 15 residues long. CDR3 sequence: CSVHDPTGKYYGYTF. CDR3 nucleotides: TGCAGCGTTCACGACCCGACAGGGAAGTACTATGGCTACACCTTC.

This clone was observed a handful of times. The rearrangement uses TRBV4-1 and TRBJ2-2, with 7 nucleotides matching TRBD1. Germline V gene sequence: CDR1 MGHRA, CDR2 YSYEKL. This CDR3 is built from 17 residues. J lost 2 bases, V lost 1 base, and 7 bases had no gene match. The CDR3 loop reads CASSQVVGTANTGELFF. The CDR3 DNA follows: TGCGCCAGCAGCCAAGTAGTCGGGACAGCTAACACCGGGGAGCTGTTTTTT.

The gene calls are TRBV7-3 and TRBJ2-1; 11 bases are a match to TRBD1. This CDR3 comprises 18 residues. Germline CDR1 SGHTA, CDR2 FQGTGA. V was clipped by 4 bases and J by 0 bases; unmatched bases: 8. The CDR3 protein is CASSSAGQGDPSYNEQFF. In DNA, the CDR3 is TGTGCCAGCAGCTCCGCGGGACAGGGGGATCCCTCCTACAATGAGCAGTTCTTC.

V usage is TRBV7-2 and J usage is TRBJ2-3, with TRBD2 matching 11 bases. Germline V gene sequence: CDR1 SGHTA, CDR2 FQGNSA. J gave up 1 base and V 5 bases, and 2 bases lay outside the gene matches. The CDR3 extends over 15 amino acids. In DNA, the CDR3 is TGTGCCAGCAGCGTACTAGCGGGAGGCACAGATACGCAGTATTTT. Encoded protein: CASSVLAGGTDTQYF.

The chain carries TRBV6-5 and TRBJ2-2; D not resolved. Trimming cost V 2 bases and J 7 bases, with 14 bases left between them. The CDR3 contains 15 residues. CDR1 is MNHEY, CDR2 SVGAGI, per germline. CDR3 region: CASSYGLGESGELFF. CDR3 DNA sequence: TGTGCCAGCAGTTACGGGCTGGGCGAGAGCGGGGAGCTGTTTTTT.

This sequence joins TRBV25-1 and TRBJ2-3, with D maybe TRBD2 (6 bases). Germline V gene sequence: CDR1 MGHDK, CDR2 SYGVNS. Trimming removed 3 bases at V and 0 bases at J, with 16 bases between. This CDR3 region has 17 residues. Here the CDR3 DNA reads TGTGCCAGCAGTGAGGGGTCTGGGGAGGTGAGCACAGATACGCAGTATTTT. It codes for CASSEGSGEVSTDTQYF.

The V call is TRBV5-1, the J call TRBJ1-4, with a possible D match to TRBD1 (6 bases). CDR3 size: 16 residues. Germline loops: CDR1 SGHRS, CDR2 YFSETQ. The V gene lost 0 bases and the J gene lost 8 bases, with 17 bases spanning the gap. The CDR3 protein is CASSLGTYRADEKLFF. CDR3 bases: TGCGCCAGCAGCTTGGGTACTTACAGGGCTGACGAAAAACTGTTTTTT. The complete variable domain, with remaining parts taken from reference TRBV5-1 and TRBJ1-4, reads KAGVTQTPRYLIKTRGQQVTLSCSPISGHRSVSWYQQTPGQGLQFLFEYFSETQRNKGNFPGRFSGRQFSNSRSEMNVSTLELGDSALYLCASSLGTYRADEKLFFGSGTQLSVL.

This rearrangement joins TRBV4-3 to TRBJ2-7; D may be TRBD2 (5 bases). V dropped 0 bases and J dropped 3 bases, with 12 bases sitting between them. The CDR3 is 15 residues long. Per the germline V gene, CDR1 is LGHNA and CDR2 is YSLEER. The CDR3 sequence: CASSQEDSEFYEQYF. The CDR3, as DNA: TGCGCCAGCAGCCAAGAGGACTCAGAGTTCTACGAGCAGTACTTC.

V usage is TRBV25-1 and J usage is TRBJ1-3; no clear D. This CDR3 has 16 amino acids. Between the trimmed V and J ends, which lost 1 base and 4 bases, there was a span of 14 bases. Per germline, CDR1 MGHDK and CDR2 SYGVNS. The chain's CDR3 is CASSEFKRAGGNTIYF. The CDR3 coding sequence is TGTGCCAGCAGTGAATTCAAGAGGGCGGGAGGAAACACCATATATTTT.

V is TRBV7-3 and J is TRBJ2-3, with D possibly matching TRBD1 (5 bases). The CDR3 runs 14 residues. Germline V gives CDR1 SGHTA, CDR2 FQGTGA. The V and J ends lost 2 bases and 7 bases respectively, with 13 bases between them. The CDR3 reads CASSLVPGPNTQYF. The DNA of the CDR3 is TGTGCCAGCAGCTTAGTCCCAGGGCCGAATACGCAGTATTTT.